The clone carrying this TCR beta chain turned up a few times. The data originate from a study of TIL therapy for anti-PD-1-resistant metastatic lung cancer. On the study more broadly: Most patients had lung adenocarcinoma.

The immunoSEQ assay was v3. Each library reached 1.5 million to 2.5 million read pairs, or roughly 4.5-6 million at deep level. This table comes from immunoSEQ multiplex PCR, and its TCRdb copy is limited to in-frame clones, with some not included. The table records more than 20,000 clones, under 80% of them present only once. Time point meaning: pre-treatment sample, taken before nivolumab and TIL therapy. Most excised metastases sampled were pleural nodules or supraclavicular lymph nodes. Stage 4 NSCLC adults joined between 2017 and January 2020. Germline V gene lookup returns CDR1 MNHEY and CDR2 SMNVEV (reference sequence). The CDR3 extends over 13 amino acids. Between the trimmed V and J ends, which lost 4 bases and 1 base, there was a span of 7 bases.

This specimen consisted of tumor tissue, obtained at baseline. The sequence derives from a woman aged 30 to 85 with non-small cell lung cancer. The rearrangement links TRBV27 to TRBJ2-5; maybe TRBD2 (6 bases). Here the CDR3 DNA reads TGTGCCAGCAGTTGGGGGGTCCAAGAGACCCAGTACTTC. Protein: CASSWGVQETQYF.